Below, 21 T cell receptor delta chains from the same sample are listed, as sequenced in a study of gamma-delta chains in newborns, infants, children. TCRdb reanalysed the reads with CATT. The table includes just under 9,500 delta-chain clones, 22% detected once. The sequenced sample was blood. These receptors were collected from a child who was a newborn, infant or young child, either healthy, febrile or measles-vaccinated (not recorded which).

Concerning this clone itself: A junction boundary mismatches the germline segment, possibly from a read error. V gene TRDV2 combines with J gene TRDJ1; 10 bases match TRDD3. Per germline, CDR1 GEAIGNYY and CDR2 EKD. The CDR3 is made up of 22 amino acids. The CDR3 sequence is CARDTVWRSTKLGDPYTDKLIF. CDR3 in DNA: TGTGCCCGTGACACCGTATGGCGTTCCACCAAACTGGGGGATCCCTACACCGATAAACTCATCTTT.

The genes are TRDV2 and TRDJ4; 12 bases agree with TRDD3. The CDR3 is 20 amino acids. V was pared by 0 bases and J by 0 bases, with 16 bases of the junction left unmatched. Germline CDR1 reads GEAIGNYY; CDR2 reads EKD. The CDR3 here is CACDTVAGGYALDTARPLIF. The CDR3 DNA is TGTGCCTGTGACACCGTGGCTGGGGGATACGCTTTGGATACGGCCAGACCCCTGATCTTT.

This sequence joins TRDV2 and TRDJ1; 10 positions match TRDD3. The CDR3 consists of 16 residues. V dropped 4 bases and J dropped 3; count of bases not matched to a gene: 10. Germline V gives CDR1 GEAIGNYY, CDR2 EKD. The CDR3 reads CACEVLGDSFPDKLIF. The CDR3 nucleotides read TGTGCCTGTGAAGTACTGGGGGATTCCTTCCCCGATAAACTCATCTTT.

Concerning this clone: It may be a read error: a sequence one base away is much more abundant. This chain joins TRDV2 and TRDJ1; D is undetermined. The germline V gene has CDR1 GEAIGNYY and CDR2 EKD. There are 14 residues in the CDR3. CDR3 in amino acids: CACDNLEGSDKIIF. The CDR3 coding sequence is TGTGCCTGTGACAACCTTGAGGGGTCCGATAAAATCATCTTT.

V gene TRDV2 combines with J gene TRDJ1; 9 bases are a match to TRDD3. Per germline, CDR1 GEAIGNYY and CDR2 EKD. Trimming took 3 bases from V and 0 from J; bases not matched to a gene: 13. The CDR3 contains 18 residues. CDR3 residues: CACDAIPTVGDNTDKLIF. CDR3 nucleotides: TGTGCCTGTGACGCGATTCCTACTGTGGGGGATAACACCGATAAACTCATCTTT.

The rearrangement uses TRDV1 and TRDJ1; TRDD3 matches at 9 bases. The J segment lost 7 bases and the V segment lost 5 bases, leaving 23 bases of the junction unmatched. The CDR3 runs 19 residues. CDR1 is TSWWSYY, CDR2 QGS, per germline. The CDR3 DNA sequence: TGTGCTCTTGGGCCTATGAAAGTGCAGTTTATCTGGGGGATTTCTAAACTCATCTTT. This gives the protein CALGPMKVQFIWGISKLIF.

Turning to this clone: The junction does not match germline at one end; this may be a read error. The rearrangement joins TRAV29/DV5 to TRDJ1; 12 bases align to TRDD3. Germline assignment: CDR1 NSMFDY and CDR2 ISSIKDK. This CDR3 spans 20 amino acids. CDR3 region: CAAKLRNLKVLGDTADNLIF. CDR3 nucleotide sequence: TGTGCAGCTAAGCTTCGGAACCTAAAAGTACTGGGGGATACTGCCGATAACCTCATTTTT.

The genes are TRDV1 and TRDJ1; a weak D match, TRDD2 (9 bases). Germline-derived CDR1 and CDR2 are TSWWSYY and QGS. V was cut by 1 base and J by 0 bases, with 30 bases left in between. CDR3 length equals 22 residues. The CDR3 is CALGERAFLLDWGSKYTDKLIF. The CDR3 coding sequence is TGTGCTCTTGGGGAACGCGCCTTCCTACTAGACTGGGGGTCCAAGTACACCGATAAACTCATCTTT.

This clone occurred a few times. This CDR3 reads CALGDGSSNDDWALIYTDKLIF. In nucleotides, the CDR3 is TGTGCTCTTGGGGACGGTTCCTCAAATGACGACTGGGCCCTCATTTACACCGATAAACTCATCTTT. The V call is TRDV1, the J call TRDJ1, with D possibly being TRDD3 (6 bases). V was cut by 3 bases and J by 0 bases, with 32 bases left in between. The CDR3 length is 22 residues. Germline CDR1 is TSWWSYY and CDR2 is QGS.

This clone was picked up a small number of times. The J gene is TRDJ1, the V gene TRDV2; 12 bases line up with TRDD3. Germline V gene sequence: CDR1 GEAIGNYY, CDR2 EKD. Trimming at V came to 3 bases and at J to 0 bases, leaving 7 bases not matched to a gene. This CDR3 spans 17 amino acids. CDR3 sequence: CACDQVLGDTNTDKLIF. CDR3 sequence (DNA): TGTGCCTGTGACCAAGTACTGGGGGATACTAACACCGATAAACTCATCTTT.

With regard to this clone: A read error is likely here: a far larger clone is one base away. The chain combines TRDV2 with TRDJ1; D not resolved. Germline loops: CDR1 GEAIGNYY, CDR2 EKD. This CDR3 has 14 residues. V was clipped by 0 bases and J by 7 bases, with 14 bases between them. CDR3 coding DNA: TGTGCCTGTGACACCGTAAGCGCCGGGACTAAACTCATCTTT. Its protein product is CACDTVSAGTKLIF.

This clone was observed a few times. The CDR3 region is CACDTLSGRPSYPPRTDKLIF. As DNA, the CDR3 is TGTGCCTGTGACACTCTCTCAGGGAGGCCTTCCTACCCACCCCGGACCGATAAACTCATCTTT. The chain recombines TRDV2 with TRDJ1; 9 positions match TRDD2. CDR1 and CDR2 (germline): GEAIGNYY, EKD. The CDR3 has 21 residues. Trimming at V came to 1 base and at J to 2 bases, leaving 22 bases not matched to a gene.

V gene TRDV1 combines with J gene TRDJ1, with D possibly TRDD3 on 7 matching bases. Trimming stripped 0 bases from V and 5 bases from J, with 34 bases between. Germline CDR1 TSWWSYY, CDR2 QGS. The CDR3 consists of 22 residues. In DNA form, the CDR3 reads TGTGCTCTTGGGGAACTACCCCCTTCTTCCTCCATCCCCTACTGGGGTTTTGATAAACTCATCTTT. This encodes CALGELPPSSSIPYWGFDKLIF.

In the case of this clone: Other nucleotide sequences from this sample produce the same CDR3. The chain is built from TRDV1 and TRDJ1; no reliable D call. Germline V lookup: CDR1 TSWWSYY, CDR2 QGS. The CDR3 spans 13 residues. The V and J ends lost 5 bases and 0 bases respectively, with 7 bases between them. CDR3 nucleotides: TGTGCTCTTGGGATCTTGTACACCGATAAACTCATCTTT. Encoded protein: CALGILYTDKLIF.

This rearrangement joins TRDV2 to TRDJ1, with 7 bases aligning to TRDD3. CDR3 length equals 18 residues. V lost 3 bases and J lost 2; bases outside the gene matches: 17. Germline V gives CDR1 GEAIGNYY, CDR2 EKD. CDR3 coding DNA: TGTGCCTGTGACGCCTGGGGGCCAACCCCCGCGGGAACCGATAAACTCATCTTT. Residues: CACDAWGPTPAGTDKLIF.

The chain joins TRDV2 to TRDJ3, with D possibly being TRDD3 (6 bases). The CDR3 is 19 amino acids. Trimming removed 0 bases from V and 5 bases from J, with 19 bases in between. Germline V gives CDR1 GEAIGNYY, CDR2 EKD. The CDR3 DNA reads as TGTGCCTGTGACACCATTCGAGGATACTTGCCCCGGGACACCCGACAGATGTTTTTC. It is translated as CACDTIRGYLPRDTRQMFF.

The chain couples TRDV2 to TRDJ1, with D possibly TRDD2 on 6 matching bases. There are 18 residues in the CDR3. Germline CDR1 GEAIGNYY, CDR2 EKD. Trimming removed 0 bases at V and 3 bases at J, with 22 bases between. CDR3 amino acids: CACDTLPGVDPDADKLIF. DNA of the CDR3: TGTGCCTGTGACACCCTTCCTGGAGTGGATCCCGACGCCGATAAACTCATCTTT.

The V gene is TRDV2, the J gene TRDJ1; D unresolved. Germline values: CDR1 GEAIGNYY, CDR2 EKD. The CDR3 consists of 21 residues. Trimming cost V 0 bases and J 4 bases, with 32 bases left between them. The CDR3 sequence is CACDTITPYQVATIMDDKLIF. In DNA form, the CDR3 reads TGTGCCTGTGACACCATTACACCTTACCAGGTGGCCACCATAATGGACGATAAACTCATCTTT.

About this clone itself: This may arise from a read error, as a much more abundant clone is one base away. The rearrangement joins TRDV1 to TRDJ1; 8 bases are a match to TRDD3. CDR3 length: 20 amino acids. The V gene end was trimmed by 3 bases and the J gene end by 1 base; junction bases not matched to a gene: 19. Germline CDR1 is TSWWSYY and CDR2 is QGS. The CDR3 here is CALGELFPHCGIRGTDKLIF. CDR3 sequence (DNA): TGTGCTCTTGGGGAGCTATTCCCGCACTGTGGGATACGAGGCACCGATAAACTCATCTTT.

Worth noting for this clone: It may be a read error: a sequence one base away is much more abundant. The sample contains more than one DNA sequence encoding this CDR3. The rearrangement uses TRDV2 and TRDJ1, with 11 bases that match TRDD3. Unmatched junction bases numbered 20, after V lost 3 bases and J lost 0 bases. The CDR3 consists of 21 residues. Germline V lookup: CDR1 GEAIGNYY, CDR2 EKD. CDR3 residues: CACDALGDTTQPLLYTDKLIF. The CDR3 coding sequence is TGTGCCTGTGACGCCCTGGGGGATACAACCCAACCCCTTCTCTACACCGATAAACTCATCTTT.

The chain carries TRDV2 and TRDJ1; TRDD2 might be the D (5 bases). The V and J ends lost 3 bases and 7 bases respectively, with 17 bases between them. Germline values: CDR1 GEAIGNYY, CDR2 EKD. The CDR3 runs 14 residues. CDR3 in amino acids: CACDQVPSPAKLIF. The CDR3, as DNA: TGTGCCTGTGACCAAGTACCTTCACCCGCTAAACTCATCTTT.